This T cell receptor (beta chain) derives from a study of beta chain features in type 1 diabetes (dated 2018 in TCRdb). Describing the broader study: Mean age, gender distribution, total cell number and subset yield were not different between patients and healthy donors. A total of approximately 99,000,000 sorted cells were examined across all samples, and RNA yield correlated strongly with the number of cells per subset. The study compared the TCRB repertoires of sorted circulating CD4+ T cell subsets in recently diagnosed type 1 diabetes patients with those in matched healthy donors. Regulatory and stem cell-like memory subsets were isolated from only 8 patients and roughly eight healthy donors, whereas naive and central memory subsets came from all 28 donors. What the work shows at the level of the full study, not this receptor alone: Because small numbers of individuals were included in the HLA sub-analyses, any influence of HLA type on TCRB rearrangement was left unresolved. In all four CD4+ subsets, TCRB CDR3 length was moderately but significantly shorter in type 1 diabetes patients. The naive, central memory and regulatory TCRB repertoires appeared to resemble one another more closely among patients than among healthy donors. Patients with type 1 diabetes made fewer insertions and deleted more nucleotides at VDJ recombination sites, implying thymic rearrangement abnormalities. Shorter templates might be favored by PCR, yet because patient and control samples were amplified and corrected together, any such skew would affect both groups equally. Sequencing cDNA rather than genomic DNA could over-represent highly expressing activated cells, although activation and CD3 levels did not differ between groups.

The CDR3 contains 14 residues, cysteine and phenylalanine counted. CDR3 DNA is the only sequence kept; it has 42 bases, read in frame from the first base. At the junction V is shortened by 3 bases and J by 13 bases; bases outside the gene matches: 13. From a lookup of the germline V gene, CDR1 and CDR2 are MDHEN and SYDVKM. A single peripheral blood draw of around 0.11 L on average was collected from each donor into heparinised tubes. A BD FACSAria II and a panel including CD45RO, CCR7, CD25, CD127, CD95 and CD27 were used to sort naive, central memory, regulatory and stem cell-like memory CD4+ T cells. Purity was above 95% for every sorted population. PBMCs were separated immediately by Lymphoprep density gradient centrifugation and were stained directly, without being cultured. So that batch effects would be minimized, each experiment stained and sorted samples in pairs, pairing one healthy donor with one patient.

The entire amount of isolated RNA was reverse transcribed using the High Capacity cDNA Reverse Transcription Kit, so the sequenced TCRB transcripts were expressed ones. Deep immunoSEQ sequencing was applied to naive, central memory and regulatory T cell samples, giving an average of around 3.4 million total reads per sample. Sorted cells were lysed in RLT buffer and RNA was extracted with DNase-treated RNeasy Micro or Mini kits, depending on cell number. To prevent cross-contamination, every cell subset was processed on its own, while patient and healthy donor samples were processed together. The immunoSEQ multiplex PCR was used to amplify TCRB sequences from cDNA, generating 87-bp fragments that spanned the CDR3 region. Sequencing of the amplicons was done on the Illumina HiSeq platform. As for the original processing: PCR bias was computationally corrected using synthetic template baselines, reads within Hamming distance 2 were collapsed, and singletons that could not be merged were discarded. By aligning reads against IMGT, V, D and J genes, CDR3 length, and insertions or deletions at six rearrangement sites were assigned. Within each subset, clonotype counts were normalized to the number of sorted cells before true diversity and Gini coefficients were calculated with the tcR R package. Repertoire sharing was quantified using the overlap coefficient calculated on TCRB nucleotide sequences. TCRdb provides this immuneACCESS table in a form limited to in-frame rearrangements. Some clones are lacking; in checked studies, under half of them reflect an unresolved V gene, and why the rest are absent is not known. The D gene and trimming were derived from the DNA, and the V and J assignments and clone size from that table. Present in this sample are roughly 160,000 clones, approximately 7.9% of which were seen just once. In total, the top ten clones hold approximately 0.5% of the sample.

This clone was counted between two and nine times. Its antigen is still unknown. Qualities for individual bases were not recorded, and no much larger clone is one base off. This receptor was obtained from a young man with type 1 diabetes. Recombination linked TRBV28 to TRBJ1-2; a stretch of 8 junction bases matches TRBD1. Sequencing was carried out using central memory CD4+ T cells from blood. The CDR3 in this case is CASSLLTRPQGATF. The sequenced DNA: TGTGCCAGCAGTTTGTTAACACGCCCTCAGGGGGCCACCTTC.